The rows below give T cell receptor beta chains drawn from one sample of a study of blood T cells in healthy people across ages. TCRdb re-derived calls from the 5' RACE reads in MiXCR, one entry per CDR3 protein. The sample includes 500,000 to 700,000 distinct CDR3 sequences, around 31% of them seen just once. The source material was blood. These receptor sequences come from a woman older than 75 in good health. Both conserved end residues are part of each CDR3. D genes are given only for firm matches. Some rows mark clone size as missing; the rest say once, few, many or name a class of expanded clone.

CDR3aa: CATLQGDIQYF
CDR3nt: TGTGCCACTCTTCAGGGTGACATTCAGTACTTC
j_gene: TRBJ2-4
len: 11
abundance: many
d_gene: -
v_gene: TRBV6-5

CDR3aa: CASSADGIDQPQHF
CDR3nt: TGTGCCAGCAGCGCTGACGGTATAGATCAGCCCCAGCATTTT
j_gene: TRBJ1-5
len: 14
abundance: -
d_gene: -
v_gene: TRBV2

CDR3aa: CASSQDWSSQPRGNEQFF
CDR3nt: TGTGCCAGCAGCCAAGATTGGTCTAGCCAACCCAGGGGGAATGAGCAGTTCTTC
j_gene: TRBJ2-1
len: 18
abundance: many
d_gene: TRBD1
v_gene: TRBV4-2

CDR3aa: CASSPWTGGNTGELFF
CDR3nt: TGTGCCAGCAGCCCTTGGACGGGGGGGAACACCGGGGAGCTGTTTTTT
j_gene: TRBJ2-2
len: 16
abundance: many
d_gene: TRBD2
v_gene: TRBV12-3/TRBV12-4

CDR3aa: CASSQDLGAETQYF
CDR3nt: TGTGCCAGCAGCCAAGATTTGGGGGCTGAGACCCAGTACTTC
j_gene: TRBJ2-5
len: 14
abundance: many
d_gene: -
v_gene: TRBV3-1

CDR3aa: CASSLQYEQFF
CDR3nt: TGTGCCAGCAGTTTACAATACGAGCAGTTCTTC
j_gene: TRBJ2-1
len: 11
abundance: -
d_gene: -
v_gene: TRBV28

CDR3aa: CASSLKPTPRETQYF
CDR3nt: TGTGCCAGCAGCTTAAAGCCGACTCCGCGGGAGACCCAGTACTTC
j_gene: TRBJ2-5
len: 15
abundance: many
d_gene: -
v_gene: TRBV7-3

CDR3aa: CSVEDRGQGNTIYF
CDR3nt: TGCAGCGTTGAAGACAGGGGGCAAGGAAACACCATATATTTT
j_gene: TRBJ1-3
len: 14
abundance: -
d_gene: TRBD1
v_gene: TRBV29-1

CDR3aa: CSARAWDRSYEQYF
CDR3nt: TGCAGTGCTAGGGCTTGGGACCGCTCCTACGAGCAGTACTTC
j_gene: TRBJ2-7
len: 14
abundance: many
d_gene: -
v_gene: TRBV20-1

CDR3aa: CASSLYRQGNTEAFF
CDR3nt: TGCGCCAGCAGCTTGTACCGACAGGGGAACACTGAAGCTTTCTTT
j_gene: TRBJ1-1
len: 15
abundance: -
d_gene: TRBD1
v_gene: TRBV5-1

CDR3aa: CASSLRQGNEQFF
CDR3nt: TGCGCCAGCAGCTTGAGACAGGGCAATGAGCAGTTCTTC
j_gene: TRBJ2-1
len: 13
abundance: many
d_gene: TRBD1
v_gene: TRBV5-1

CDR3aa: CASSLSGGIQETQYF
CDR3nt: TGTGCCAGCAGCCTCAGCGGGGGCATACAAGAGACCCAGTACTTC
j_gene: TRBJ2-5
len: 15
abundance: many
d_gene: TRBD2
v_gene: TRBV7-3

CDR3aa: CASSFKQSYGYTF
CDR3nt: TGTGCCAGCAGCTTCAAACAGTCCTATGGCTACACCTTC
j_gene: TRBJ1-2
len: 13
abundance: many
d_gene: -
v_gene: TRBV5-5

CDR3aa: CASSSIRQGEKLFF
CDR3nt: TGTGCCAGCAGCTCGATAAGACAGGGCGAAAAACTGTTTTTT
j_gene: TRBJ1-4
len: 14
abundance: few
d_gene: TRBD1
v_gene: TRBV5-5

CDR3aa: CASSLGNAGSEAFF
CDR3nt: TGTGCCAGCAGCTTAGGTAATGCAGGCTCTGAAGCTTTCTTT
j_gene: TRBJ1-1
len: 14
abundance: many
d_gene: -
v_gene: TRBV13

CDR3aa: CASKTGGAGYEQYF
CDR3nt: TGCGCCAGTAAGACAGGGGGCGCGGGCTACGAGCAGTACTTC
j_gene: TRBJ2-7
len: 14
abundance: -
d_gene: TRBD1
v_gene: TRBV10-2

CDR3aa: CASSVGASSGACNEQFF
CDR3nt: TGTGCCAGCAGCGTAGGGGCGAGTAGCGGGGCTTGCAATGAGCAGTTCTTC
j_gene: TRBJ2-1
len: 17
abundance: -
d_gene: TRBD2
v_gene: TRBV9

CDR3aa: CASSLGYAGRRDYGYTF
CDR3nt: TGCGCCAGCAGCTTAGGCTACGCTGGACGCAGGGACTATGGCTACACCTTC
j_gene: TRBJ1-2
len: 17
abundance: few
d_gene: -
v_gene: TRBV5-1

CDR3aa: CASSGGGMGEQYF
CDR3nt: TGTGCCAGCAGTGGTGGGGGAATGGGCGAGCAGTACTTC
j_gene: TRBJ2-7
len: 13
abundance: many
d_gene: -
v_gene: TRBV2

CDR3aa: CASSSRGIGTGRYGYTF
CDR3nt: TGTGCCAGCAGTTCCCGTGGTATAGGGACAGGGAGGTATGGCTACACCTTC
j_gene: TRBJ1-2
len: 17
abundance: -
d_gene: TRBD1
v_gene: TRBV28

CDR3aa: CASSLSGGQETQYF
CDR3nt: TGTGCCAGCAGCTTGTCAGGTGGACAAGAGACCCAGTACTTC
j_gene: TRBJ2-5
len: 14
abundance: many
d_gene: -
v_gene: TRBV7-3

CDR3aa: CASSYESRQSSGANVLTF
CDR3nt: TGTGCCAGCAGTTACGAGTCTAGGCAAAGCTCTGGGGCCAACGTCCTGACTTTC
j_gene: TRBJ2-6
len: 18
abundance: once
d_gene: -
v_gene: TRBV6-7

CDR3aa: CASGECYGYTF
CDR3nt: TGTGCGTCGGGGGAATGCTATGGCTACACCTTC
j_gene: TRBJ1-2
len: 11
abundance: -
d_gene: -
v_gene: TRBV28

CDR3aa: CASASPGQGFEQYF
CDR3nt: TGTGCCAGCGCTTCACCGGGACAGGGTTTCGAGCAGTACTTC
j_gene: TRBJ2-7
len: 14
abundance: -
d_gene: TRBD1
v_gene: TRBV27

CDR3aa: CSAGPGIRGTPPSYEQYF
CDR3nt: TGCAGTGCGGGCCCGGGGATTCGAGGCACTCCACCCTCCTACGAGCAGTACTTC
j_gene: TRBJ2-7
len: 18
abundance: many
d_gene: -
v_gene: TRBV20-1

CDR3aa: CASSRQGALGYGYTF
CDR3nt: TGTGCCAGCAGCCGACAGGGGGCGCTGGGCTATGGCTACACCTTC
j_gene: TRBJ1-2
len: 15
abundance: many
d_gene: TRBD1
v_gene: TRBV7-2

CDR3aa: CSARAGGNEQYF
CDR3nt: TGCAGTGCTAGGGCAGGGGGCAACGAGCAGTACTTC
j_gene: TRBJ2-7
len: 12
abundance: many
d_gene: TRBD1
v_gene: TRBV20-1

CDR3aa: CASRGGSSNQPQHF
CDR3nt: TGCGCCAGCCGGGGGGGATCGAGCAATCAGCCCCAGCATTTT
j_gene: TRBJ1-5
len: 14
abundance: many
d_gene: -
v_gene: TRBV10-2

CDR3aa: CATSDWTGTTRTGELFF
CDR3nt: TGTGCCACCAGTGATTGGACGGGGACGACCCGCACCGGGGAGCTGTTTTTT
j_gene: TRBJ2-2
len: 17
abundance: -
d_gene: -
v_gene: TRBV24-1

CDR3aa: CASSPDRGDGSYNEQYF
CDR3nt: TGTGCCAGCAGCCCCGACCGGGGGGACGGCTCCTACAATGAGCAGTACTTC
j_gene: TRBJ2-7
len: 17
abundance: few
d_gene: TRBD2
v_gene: TRBV7-9

CDR3aa: CASSDRQGRGYTF
CDR3nt: TGTGCCAGCAGCGATCGACAGGGACGCGGCTACACCTTC
j_gene: TRBJ1-2
len: 13
abundance: many
d_gene: TRBD1
v_gene: TRBV27

CDR3aa: CSAGYRGQGISGYTF
CDR3nt: TGCAGTGCGGGGTATCGGGGACAGGGCATCTCTGGCTACACCTTC
j_gene: TRBJ1-2
len: 15
abundance: -
d_gene: TRBD1
v_gene: TRBV20-1

CDR3aa: CASSLGREKSIQYF
CDR3nt: TGTGCCAGCAGCTTAGGCCGGGAAAAGTCTATTCAGTACTTC
j_gene: TRBJ2-4
len: 14
abundance: -
d_gene: -
v_gene: TRBV7-2

CDR3aa: CASSLVGRGSSMKNGYTF
CDR3nt: TGTGCCAGCAGCTTAGTCGGCAGGGGTTCTAGTATGAAGAATGGCTACACCTTC
j_gene: TRBJ1-2
len: 18
abundance: many
d_gene: -
v_gene: TRBV7-2

CDR3aa: CASSIALRSGGTDTQYF
CDR3nt: TGTGCCAGTAGTATCGCCCTGCGTAGCGGGGGGACAGATACGCAGTATTTT
j_gene: TRBJ2-3
len: 17
abundance: -
d_gene: TRBD2
v_gene: TRBV19

CDR3aa: CASRTTSGGYGEQYF
CDR3nt: TGTGCCAGCAGGACGACTAGCGGGGGGTATGGTGAGCAGTACTTC
j_gene: TRBJ2-5
len: 15
abundance: -
d_gene: TRBD2
v_gene: TRBV28

CDR3aa: CASSTGTSGGGETQYF
CDR3nt: TGTGCCAGCAGTACAGGGACTAGCGGGGGCGGGGAGACCCAGTACTTC
j_gene: TRBJ2-5
len: 16
abundance: once
d_gene: TRBD2
v_gene: TRBV6-6

CDR3aa: CASRMGQEVYEQYF
CDR3nt: TGTGCCAGCAGAATGGGACAGGAGGTCTACGAGCAGTACTTC
j_gene: TRBJ2-7
len: 14
abundance: many
d_gene: TRBD1
v_gene: TRBV7-9

CDR3aa: CASSDSAGGPDTQYF
CDR3nt: TGTGCCAGCAGTGACTCAGCGGGAGGGCCAGATACGCAGTATTTT
j_gene: TRBJ2-3
len: 15
abundance: -
d_gene: TRBD2
v_gene: TRBV6-4

CDR3aa: CSVKVRGDEQFF
CDR3nt: TGCAGCGTTAAGGTCAGGGGAGATGAGCAGTTCTTC
j_gene: TRBJ2-1
len: 12
abundance: many
d_gene: -
v_gene: TRBV29-1

CDR3aa: CSARVEQGNQPQHF
CDR3nt: TGCAGTGCTAGAGTTGAACAGGGCAATCAGCCCCAGCATTTT
j_gene: TRBJ1-5
len: 14
abundance: many
d_gene: -
v_gene: TRBV20-1

CDR3aa: CSATRTGTTYGYTF
CDR3nt: TGCAGTGCTACAAGGACAGGGACTACCTATGGCTACACCTTC
j_gene: TRBJ1-2
len: 14
abundance: few
d_gene: TRBD1
v_gene: TRBV20-1

CDR3aa: CASSNSDSFGYTF
CDR3nt: TGCGCCAGCAGCAATAGTGACAGCTTTGGCTACACCTTC
j_gene: TRBJ1-2
len: 13
abundance: -
d_gene: -
v_gene: TRBV5-1

CDR3aa: CASRKRVEEKLFF
CDR3nt: TGTGCCAGCAGAAAGAGGGTTGAAGAAAAACTGTTTTTT
j_gene: TRBJ1-4
len: 13
abundance: -
d_gene: -
v_gene: TRBV28

CDR3aa: CASTEVVGGSYNEQYF
CDR3nt: TGCGCCAGCACTGAGGTCGTGGGCGGCTCCTACAATGAGCAGTACTTC
j_gene: TRBJ2-7
len: 16
abundance: -
d_gene: -
v_gene: TRBV5-1

CDR3aa: CASSSTGYSYEQYF
CDR3nt: TGCGCCAGCAGCTCGACAGGCTATTCCTACGAGCAGTACTTC
j_gene: TRBJ2-7
len: 14
abundance: many
d_gene: -
v_gene: TRBV5-1

CDR3aa: CASSRRQGQEQFF
CDR3nt: TGCGCCAGCAGCCGTAGACAGGGTCAGGAGCAGTTCTTC
j_gene: TRBJ2-1
len: 13
abundance: -
d_gene: TRBD1
v_gene: TRBV5-1

CDR3aa: CASSPGGLDYGYTF
CDR3nt: TGTGCCAGCAGTCCGGGAGGCCTAGACTATGGCTACACCTTC
j_gene: TRBJ1-2
len: 14
abundance: few
d_gene: -
v_gene: TRBV6-5

CDR3aa: CSVEVSLRTEAFF
CDR3nt: TGCAGCGTTGAAGTGAGCTTACGGACTGAAGCTTTCTTT
j_gene: TRBJ1-1
len: 13
abundance: -
d_gene: -
v_gene: TRBV29-1

CDR3aa: CASSPTGTSLRKETQYF
CDR3nt: TGTGCCAGCAGCCCTACAGGGACTAGCCTCCGCAAAGAGACCCAGTACTTC
j_gene: TRBJ2-5
len: 17
abundance: -
d_gene: TRBD2
v_gene: TRBV7-2

CDR3aa: CSVEATDPSTDTQYF
CDR3nt: TGCAGCGTTGAAGCGACAGATCCTAGCACAGATACGCAGTATTTT
j_gene: TRBJ2-3
len: 15
abundance: many
d_gene: -
v_gene: TRBV29-1

CDR3aa: CASSALGETGELFF
CDR3nt: TGTGCCAGCAGTGCCCTAGGGGAGACCGGGGAGCTGTTTTTT
j_gene: TRBJ2-2
len: 14
abundance: -
d_gene: -
v_gene: TRBV6-1

CDR3aa: CASRSTGGLYGYTF
CDR3nt: TGTGCCAGCAGGAGTACAGGCGGACTCTATGGCTACACCTTC
j_gene: TRBJ1-2
len: 14
abundance: -
d_gene: -
v_gene: TRBV5-6

CDR3aa: CASSLGGSSYGYTF
CDR3nt: TGCGCCAGCAGCTTGGGAGGGTCGAGCTATGGCTACACCTTC
j_gene: TRBJ1-2
len: 14
abundance: many
d_gene: -
v_gene: TRBV5-1

CDR3aa: CATSRDRETQYF
CDR3nt: TGTGCCACCAGCAGAGATAGAGAGACCCAGTACTTC
j_gene: TRBJ2-5
len: 12
abundance: many
d_gene: -
v_gene: TRBV15

CDR3aa: CSAIPGTVTEAFF
CDR3nt: TGCAGTGCCATCCCCGGGACAGTCACTGAAGCTTTCTTT
j_gene: TRBJ1-1
len: 13
abundance: -
d_gene: TRBD1
v_gene: TRBV20-1

CDR3aa: CSVDQGEGYGYTF
CDR3nt: TGCAGCGTTGATCAGGGTGAGGGCTATGGCTACACCTTC
j_gene: TRBJ1-2
len: 13
abundance: many
d_gene: -
v_gene: TRBV29-1

CDR3aa: CAMHDEGAAFF
CDR3nt: TGTGCCATGCACGACGAGGGAGCTGCTTTCTTT
j_gene: TRBJ1-1
len: 11
abundance: -
d_gene: -
v_gene: TRBV6-6

CDR3aa: CASRDGGRETQYF
CDR3nt: TGTGCCAGCAGAGACGGTGGGCGAGAGACCCAGTACTTC
j_gene: TRBJ2-5
len: 13
abundance: many
d_gene: -
v_gene: TRBV6-5